The 17 T cell receptor beta chains below come from one sample, sequenced in a study of OX40 agonist ivuxolimab in advanced cancers. The method was immunoSEQ multiplex PCR; TCRdb's version includes in-frame clones alone and lacks a portion of them. The table includes 20,000 to 30,000 clones, about 75% detected once. Sample: CD4+ or CD8+ T cells sorted from blood, taken in a trial of the OX40 agonist ivuxolimab. These receptor sequences come from an adult with an advanced solid tumor such as melanoma, head and neck, liver or kidney cancer.

V usage is TRBV4-2 and J usage is TRBJ2-1; D remains ambiguous. Germline-derived CDR1 and CDR2 are LGHNA and YNFKEQ. The V gene lost 2 bases and the J gene lost 6 bases, with 11 bases spanning the gap. The CDR3 extends over 14 amino acids. As DNA, the CDR3 is TGTGCCAGCAGCCAACCTCAGGCCCTCAATGAGCAGTTCTTC. Residues: CASSQPQALNEQFF.

This clone has just a few counts. The chain uses TRBV6-1 and TRBJ1-5; the match to TRBD1 covers 10 bases. V lost 6 bases, J lost 7 bases, and 6 bases stayed unmatched. Germline loops: CDR1 MNHNS, CDR2 SASEGT. This CDR3 spans 14 amino acids. CDR3 DNA sequence: TGTGCCAGCAGAACAGGACAGGGGGGCCAGCCCCAGCATTTT. Its translation: CASRTGQGGQPQHF.

A few counts support this clone. The chain is built from TRBV28 and TRBJ1-5, with D uncertain. Germline V gene data show CDR1 as MDHEN and CDR2 as SYDVKM. This CDR3 is built from 14 residues. The V end was cut by 7 bases, the J end by 3 bases, with 13 bases between. The CDR3 DNA sequence: TGTGCCAGCAACCAGGCTGACTACAATCAGCCCCAGCATTTT. Translating it yields CASNQADYNQPQHF.

The rearrangement links TRBV4-3 to TRBJ1-3; TRBD1 is a possible D gene (5 bases). The CDR3 consists of 13 residues. From germline, CDR1 is LGHNA and CDR2 YSLEER. Trimming cost V 1 base and J 8 bases, with 9 bases left between them. The DNA for the CDR3 is TGCGCCAGCAGCCAAGCTCGAGGGGACACCATATATTTT. It specifies CASSQARGDTIYF.

This rearrangement joins TRBV28 to TRBJ2-6; D is uncertain. Germline V gene data show CDR1 as MDHEN and CDR2 as SYDVKM. The CDR3 is 14 residues long. Deletions cut 4 bases from V and 2 bases from J, with 6 bases between. As DNA, the CDR3 is TGTGCCAGCAGTTCACGACCTGGGGCCAACGTCCTGACTTTC. Protein sequence: CASSSRPGANVLTF.

The genes are TRBV18 and TRBJ2-7; D not resolved. Germline CDR1 reads KGHSH; CDR2 reads LQKENI. The CDR3 length is 15 residues. The V end lost 2 bases, the J end lost 1 base, and 12 bases lay between the germline ends. CDR3 region: CASSPTWTASYEQYF. CDR3 DNA sequence: TGTGCCAGCTCACCAACGTGGACCGCGTCCTACGAGCAGTACTTC.

V usage is TRBV30 and J usage is TRBJ1-5; no definite D call. Trimming removed 0 bases from V and 6 bases from J, with 21 bases in between. This CDR3 spans 17 amino acids. Germline loops: CDR1 GTSNPN, CDR2 SVGIG (reference sequence). CDR3 sequence (DNA): TGTGCCTGGAGTGTACGGGCAGGAGGGTTAGTTGGTCAGCCCCAGCATTTT. Encoded protein: CAWSVRAGGLVGQPQHF.

The rearrangement uses TRBV9 and TRBJ2-3, with 9 nucleotides matching TRBD2. The CDR3 loop spans 18 amino acids. CDR1 SGDLS and CDR2 YYNGEE come from the germline V gene. With V trimmed by 4 bases and J by 4 bases, 16 bases remained unmatched. The CDR3 is CASSTSGGGGFRADTQYF. In DNA, the CDR3 is TGTGCCAGCAGCACCTCTGGCGGGGGGGGTTTCAGAGCAGATACGCAGTATTTT.

V usage is TRBV7-2 and J usage is TRBJ2-5; D might be TRBD2 (6 bases). The J call is in doubt because the DNA end fits TRBJ2-7 better. Germline CDR1 SGHTA, CDR2 FQGNSA. The CDR3 contains 15 residues. For the CDR3, the DNA is TGTGCCAGCAGCCCACCCCGAGCGGGCACCTACGAGCAGTACTTC. It encodes CASSPPRAGTYEQYF.

In this sample, this clone turned up a few times. The chain employs TRBV5-1 and TRBJ2-7; 8 bases are shared with TRBD1. The V and J ends lost 3 bases and 9 bases, in that order; junction bases with no gene match: 11. The CDR3 loop spans 14 amino acids. Germline CDR1 reads SGHRS; CDR2 reads YFSETQ. CDR3: CASSWGTGGRVQYF. The CDR3, as DNA: TGCGCCAGCAGCTGGGGCACAGGGGGTCGGGTGCAGTACTTC.

The chain carries TRBV7-9 and TRBJ2-7; TRBD1 matches at 10 bases. In germline, CDR1 is SEHNR, CDR2 FQNEAQ (reference sequence). The V segment lost 1 base and the J segment 5 bases; nucleotides outside the gene matches: 2. The CDR3 is 14 amino acids. The CDR3 sequence is CASSLGQGAHEQYF. As DNA, the CDR3 is TGTGCCAGCAGCTTAGGACAGGGGGCCCACGAGCAGTACTTC.

The chain uses TRBV7-3 and TRBJ2-1, with D tentatively TRBD2 (5 bases). V was cut by 5 bases and J by 6 bases, with 20 bases left in between. This CDR3 region has 16 residues. In germline, CDR1 is SGHTA, CDR2 FQGTGA. CDR3 sequence (DNA): TGTGCCAGCAGCCCACAAGAGTCGGTAGGAGGCAATGAGCAGTTCTTC. This codes for CASSPQESVGGNEQFF.

This chain joins TRBV11-2 and TRBJ1-1; no clear D gene. The germline V gene has CDR1 SGHAT and CDR2 FQNNGV. This CDR3 is 15 amino acids long. The V gene lost 5 bases and the J gene lost 10 bases, with 23 bases spanning the gap. The CDR3 DNA follows: TGTGCCAGCAGCCTTACCACACTGACGGGCTCTGTAGCTTTCTTT. Encoded protein: CASSLTTLTGSVAFF.

V is TRBV6-6 and J is TRBJ2-1, with a possible D match to TRBD1 (7 bases). From germline, CDR1 is MNHNY and CDR2 SVGAGI (reference sequence). Between the trimmed V and J ends, which lost 6 bases and 1 base, there was a span of 16 bases. The CDR3 runs 16 residues. The CDR3 protein is CASRTQGGASYNEQFF. The CDR3 DNA follows: TGTGCCAGCAGAACTCAGGGGGGCGCTTCCTACAATGAGCAGTTCTTC.

Regarding this clone: The junction shows a germline mismatch at one end, possibly a read error. The DNA of the CDR3 is TGTGCCAGCAGTATCCGACAGGGGAGTAATTCACCCCCCCACTTT. Amino acids: CASSIRQGSNSPPHF. The J gene is TRBJ1-6, the V gene TRBV27; the match to TRBD1 covers 8 bases. The length of the CDR3 is 15 residues. Per the germline V gene, CDR1 is MNHEY and CDR2 is SMNVEV (reference sequence).

The chain couples TRBV29-1 to TRBJ2-4, with 10 positions matching TRBD2. Looked up from germline, CDR1 is SQVTM and CDR2 is ANQGSEA. Trimming removed 4 bases from V and 8 bases from J; junction bases left unmatched: 5. This CDR3 region has 13 residues. DNA for the CDR3: TGCAGCGTTGCGTGGCTAGCGGGGGACATTCAGTACTTC. This gives the protein CSVAWLAGDIQYF.

The rearrangement uses TRBV7-2 and TRBJ2-1; 10 nucleotides align to TRBD2. CDR3 length: 15 amino acids. CDR1 is SGHTA, CDR2 FQGNSA, per germline. The V gene end was trimmed by 3 bases and the J gene end by 5 bases; junction bases not matched to a gene: 4. The CDR3 sequence is CASSFSSGSDNEQFF. The CDR3, as DNA: TGTGCCAGCAGCTTCTCTAGCGGGAGCGACAATGAGCAGTTCTTC.